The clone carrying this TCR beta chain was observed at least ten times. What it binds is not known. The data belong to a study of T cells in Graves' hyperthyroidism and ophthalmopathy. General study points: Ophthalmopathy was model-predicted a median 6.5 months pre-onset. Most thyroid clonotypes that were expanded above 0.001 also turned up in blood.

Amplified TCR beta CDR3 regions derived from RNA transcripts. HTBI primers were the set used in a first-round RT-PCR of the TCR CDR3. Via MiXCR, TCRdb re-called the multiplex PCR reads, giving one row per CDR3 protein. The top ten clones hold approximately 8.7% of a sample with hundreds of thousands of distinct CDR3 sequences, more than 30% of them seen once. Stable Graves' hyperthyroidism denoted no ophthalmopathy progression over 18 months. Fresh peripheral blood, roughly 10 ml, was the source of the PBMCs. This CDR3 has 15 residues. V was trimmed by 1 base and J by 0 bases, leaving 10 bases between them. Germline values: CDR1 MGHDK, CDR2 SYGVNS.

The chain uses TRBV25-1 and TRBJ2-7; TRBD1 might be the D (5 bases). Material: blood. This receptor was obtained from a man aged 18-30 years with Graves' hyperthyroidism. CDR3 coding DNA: TGTGCCAGCAGTGAATTAAGGGGTTCCTCCTACGAGCAGTACTTC. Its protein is CASSELRGSSYEQYF.